These 8 T cell receptor beta chains originate from one sample sequenced in a study of identical twins. TCRdb passed the 5' RACE reads through MiXCR, listing each CDR3 protein once. The table shows roughly 230,000 distinct CDR3 sequences, with roughly 8% occurring only once. This sample also appeared in a second study, on yellow fever vaccine responses in identical twins.

Material for sequencing was CD8+ T cells sorted from blood. These receptors all come from a young woman in good health.

This sequence joins TRBV28 and TRBJ2-7; 7 positions match TRBD2. V lost 3 bases, J lost 0 bases, and 14 bases stayed unmatched. This CDR3 has 18 residues. In germline, CDR1 is MDHEN, CDR2 SYDVKM. The CDR3 loop is CASSFGGTLAVHSYEQYF. The CDR3 bases are TGTGCCAGCAGTTTCGGCGGGACGCTAGCGGTACACTCCTACGAGCAGTACTTC.

This clonotype was recorded at least ten times. CDR3 in DNA: TGTGCCAGCACCTCAAACCGGGACAGGTACAATGAGCAGTTCTTC. Protein product: CASTSNRDRYNEQFF. The chain couples TRBV27 to TRBJ2-1; 8 nucleotides agree with TRBD1. Trimming at V came to 7 bases and at J to 4 bases, leaving 9 bases not matched to a gene. Germline lookup yields CDR1 MNHEY and CDR2 SMNVEV (reference sequence). There are 15 residues in the CDR3.

The V and J genes are TRBV24-1 and TRBJ2-2, with TRBD1 as a possible D gene (6 bases). The CDR3 is 19 residues long. Looked up from germline, CDR1 is KGHDR and CDR2 is SFDVKD. V was cut by 3 bases and J by 1 base, with 20 bases left in between. CDR3 sequence: CATSDPVTGKDLNTGELFF. As DNA, the CDR3 is TGTGCCACCAGTGATCCTGTAACAGGGAAGGATTTGAACACCGGGGAGCTGTTTTTT.

This clonotype was counted at least ten times. The chain links TRBV9 to TRBJ2-6; D not resolved. Between the trimmed V and J ends, which lost 7 bases and 4 bases, there was a span of 9 bases. Germline assignment: CDR1 SGDLS and CDR2 YYNGEE. This CDR3 region has 13 residues. In DNA, the CDR3 is TGTGCCAGCCAGACCTTCGGGGCCAACGTCCTGACTTTC. Protein product: CASQTFGANVLTF.

This clonotype showed up many times. The chain has TRBV5-1 and TRBJ2-1; 7 bases are a match to TRBD1. The ends lost 4 bases at V and 6 bases at J; junction bases unmatched: 4. Germline V CDR1 and CDR2: SGHRS, YFSETQ. The CDR3 is 13 amino acids. CDR3 sequence (DNA): TGCGCCAGCAGCATCGGGACAGTCAATGAGCAGTTCTTC. The encoded protein is CASSIGTVNEQFF.

This clonotype was seen a handful of times. The chain uses TRBV24-1 and TRBJ1-3; D not resolved. V lost 4 bases and J 1 base, leaving 7 bases between the germline ends. This CDR3 spans 14 amino acids. The germline V gene encodes CDR1 KGHDR and CDR2 SFDVKD. DNA for the CDR3: TGTGCCACCAGTGACCCTAGTTCTGGAAACACCATATATTTT. The encoded protein is CATSDPSSGNTIYF.

The gene calls are TRBV4-2 and TRBJ1-2, with a possible D match to TRBD1 (6 bases). Germline V gene lookup returns CDR1 LGHNA and CDR2 YNFKEQ. V was shortened by 6 bases and J by 7 bases, with 18 bases between the two germline ends. CDR3 length: 14 amino acids. In nucleotides, the CDR3 is TGTGCCAGCAGGCCCGAGGGGGGGCCCCCTGGCTACACCTTC. This codes for CASRPEGGPPGYTF.

The table lists this clonotype with a few counts. This chain uses TRBV6-5 with TRBJ2-5; D uncertain. The V gene's germline CDR1 is MNHEY and CDR2 SVGAGI. The CDR3 extends over 15 amino acids. V lost 2 bases, J lost 4 bases, and 14 bases lay in between. The CDR3 region is CASSYLATQRETQYF. In nucleotides, the CDR3 is TGTGCCAGCAGTTACCTGGCAACTCAGCGAGAGACCCAGTACTTC.